One and the same sample provided the 13 T cell receptor beta chains below, sequenced in a study of T cell changes during pregnancy in multiple sclerosis. Profiling relied on immunoSEQ multiplex PCR, and the TCRdb table lists in-frame clones only, not all of them. Of 55,000 to 75,000 clones in the sample, 90% to 95% were seen once. Here the sequenced sample was peripheral blood, taken in the third trimester of pregnancy. These receptors all come from a female donor in good health, enrolled as a control in a pregnancy study.

The chain joins TRBV13 to TRBJ1-1; D is undetermined. The CDR3 totals 15 residues. CDR1 is PRHDT, CDR2 FYEKMQ, per germline (reference sequence). V lost 5 bases and J 0 bases, leaving 13 bases between the germline ends. The CDR3 loop is CASSNQQRMNTEAFF. As DNA, the CDR3 is TGTGCCAGCAGCAACCAACAGAGAATGAACACTGAAGCTTTCTTT.

The chain has TRBV29-1 and TRBJ1-2; 7 bases agree with TRBD1. V was clipped by 7 bases and J by 0 bases; unmatched bases: 8. This CDR3 has 14 residues. Germline V gene sequence: CDR1 SQVTM, CDR2 ANQGSEA. CDR3 nucleotides: TGCAGCGCCTCCGGGACAGATACTAACTATGGCTACACCTTC. Residues: CSASGTDTNYGYTF.

The CDR3 DNA reads as TGTGCCAGCAGCTTAGCCAGTGGAGATACGCAGTATTTT. This gives the protein CASSLASGDTQYF. The chain carries TRBV11-3 and TRBJ2-3; D not resolved. Trimming removed 1 base from V and 5 bases from J, with 7 bases in between. The CDR3 totals 13 residues. CDR1 SGHNT and CDR2 YENEEA come from the germline V gene. Filled out from reference TRBV11-3 and TRBJ2-3, the complete variable domain reads EAGVVQSPRYKIIEKKQPVAFWCNPISGHNTLYWYLQNLGQGPELLIRYENEEAVDDSQLPKDRFSAERLKGVDSTLKIQPAELGDSAVYLCASSLASGDTQYFGPGTRLTVL.

This rearrangement joins TRBV9 to TRBJ1-3; 9 positions match TRBD1. V was pared by 0 bases and J by 0 bases, with 7 bases of the junction left unmatched. The germline V gene has CDR1 SGDLS and CDR2 YYNGEE. The CDR3 covers 18 residues. CDR3 sequence reads: CASSVEGTGLSSGNTIYF. DNA of the CDR3: TGTGCCAGCAGCGTAGAGGGGACAGGGCTAAGCTCTGGAAACACCATATATTTT.

The gene calls are TRBV6-1 and TRBJ2-5; D is perhaps TRBD1 (5 bases). The ends were cut back, 0 bases at V and 2 bases at J, with 13 bases in the middle. Germline V CDR1 and CDR2: MNHNS, SASEGT. This CDR3 is 16 amino acids long. The CDR3 bases are TGTGCCAGCAGTGAAGCCCCGGCAGGGATACAAGAGACCCAGTACTTC. Protein product: CASSEAPAGIQETQYF.

The genes are TRBV6-5 and TRBJ1-5; 9 nucleotides align to TRBD1. Unmatched junction bases numbered 6, after V lost 6 bases and J lost 6 bases. This CDR3 spans 14 amino acids. Germline V CDR1 and CDR2: MNHEY, SVGAGI. This CDR3 reads CASSSDRGSQPQHF. The DNA for the CDR3 is TGTGCCAGCAGCTCCGACAGGGGGTCTCAGCCCCAGCATTTT.

The chain recombines TRBV4-3 with TRBJ2-2, with D maybe TRBD1 (6 bases). V lost 1 base and J lost 5, with 8 bases in between. From germline, CDR1 is LGHNA and CDR2 YSLEER. This CDR3 has 14 amino acids. This CDR3 reads CASSQGRGTGELFF. As DNA, the CDR3 is TGCGCCAGCAGCCAAGGCAGGGGTACCGGGGAGCTGTTTTTT.

The chain couples TRBV14 to TRBJ2-6, with D unresolved. Germline loops: CDR1 SGHDN, CDR2 FVKESK. CDR3 length: 15 amino acids. The V end lost 3 bases, the J end lost 2 bases, and 8 bases lay between the germline ends. The DNA for the CDR3 is TGTGCCAGCAGCCAGGAGCAAACTGGGGCCAACGTCCTGACTTTC. Amino acid sequence: CASSQEQTGANVLTF.

The rearrangement uses TRBV6-6 and TRBJ2-3; 11 nucleotides align to TRBD1. J gave up 4 bases and V 4 bases, and 7 bases lay outside the gene matches. Germline lookup yields CDR1 MNHNY and CDR2 SVGAGI (reference sequence). The CDR3 has 16 amino acids. In nucleotides, the CDR3 is TGTGCCAGCAGTTTCCCGGGACAGGGGGTTTCAGATACGCAGTATTTT. It is translated as CASSFPGQGVSDTQYF.

The genes are TRBV7-2 and TRBJ1-2, with D possibly TRBD1 on 6 matching bases. This CDR3 is 13 amino acids long. V lost 5 bases and J lost 8, with 15 bases in between. CDR1 is SGHTA, CDR2 FQGNSA, per germline. The CDR3 nucleotides read TGTGCCAGCAGCCCAACAGGGTTTAACGGCTACACCTTC. Translation: CASSPTGFNGYTF. Filled out from reference TRBV7-2 and TRBJ1-2, the complete variable domain reads GAGVSQSPSNKVTEKGKDVELRCDPISGHTALYWYRQSLGQGLEFLIYFQGNSAPDKSGLPSDRFSAERTGGSVSTLTIQRTQQEDSAVYLCASSPTGFNGYTFGSGTRLTVV.

V gene TRBV7-8 combines with J gene TRBJ1-2, with 8 bases lining up with TRBD1. Germline V CDR1 and CDR2: SGHVS, FQNEAQ. J was trimmed by 3 bases and V by 3 bases; bases with no gene match: 9. The CDR3 totals 16 residues. The CDR3 reads CASSLSPGGQDYGYTF. DNA for the CDR3: TGTGCCAGCAGCTTGAGCCCAGGGGGCCAGGACTATGGCTACACCTTC.

V gene TRBV5-4 combines with J gene TRBJ2-3; D perhaps matches TRBD2 (6 bases). The germline V gene encodes CDR1 SGHNT and CDR2 YYREEE (reference sequence). The V gene lost 0 bases and the J gene lost 2 bases, with 10 bases spanning the gap. The CDR3 runs to 15 residues. This chain's CDR3 is CASSLGGLTTDTQYF. The CDR3 bases are TGTGCCAGCAGCTTGGGGGGACTGACCACAGATACGCAGTATTTT. The full variable domain, with the rest looked up from reference TRBV5-4 and TRBJ2-3, is ETGVTQSPTHLIKTRGQQVTLRCSSQSGHNTVSWYQQALGQGPQFIFQYYREEENGRGNFPPRFSGLQFPNYSSELNVNALELDDSALYLCASSLGGLTTDTQYFGPGTRLTVL.

The chain employs TRBV4-1 and TRBJ1-5, with D maybe TRBD1 (5 bases). The germline gives CDR1 MGHRA, CDR2 YSYEKL. Trimming took 4 bases from V and 6 from J, leaving 16 bases between them. This CDR3 contains 15 residues. The CDR3 here is CASSLGVGEGQPQHF. CDR3 sequence (DNA): TGCGCCAGCAGCCTGGGGGTAGGGGAGGGTCAGCCCCAGCATTTT.